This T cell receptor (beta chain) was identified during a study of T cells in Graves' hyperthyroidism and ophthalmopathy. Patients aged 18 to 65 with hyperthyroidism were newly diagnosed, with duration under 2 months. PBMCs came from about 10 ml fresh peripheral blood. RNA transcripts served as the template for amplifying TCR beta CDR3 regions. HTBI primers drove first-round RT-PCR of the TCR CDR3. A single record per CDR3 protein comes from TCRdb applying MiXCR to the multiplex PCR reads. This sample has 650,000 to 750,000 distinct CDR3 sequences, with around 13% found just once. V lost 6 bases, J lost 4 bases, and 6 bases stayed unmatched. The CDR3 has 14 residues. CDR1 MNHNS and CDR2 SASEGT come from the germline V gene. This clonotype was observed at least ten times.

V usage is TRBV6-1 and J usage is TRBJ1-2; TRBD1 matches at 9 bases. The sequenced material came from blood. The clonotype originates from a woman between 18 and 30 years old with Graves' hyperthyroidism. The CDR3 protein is CASRPGTGFYGYTF. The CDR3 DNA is TGTGCCAGCAGACCCGGGACAGGGTTCTATGGCTACACCTTC.